These 29 T cell receptor beta chains came from one sample sequenced in a study of a mutant IDH1 vaccine in newly diagnosed glioma. No antigen is known for these receptors. Time point given: week 35, safety follow-up. One vaccine dose held 300 ug of mutant IDH1 20-mer peptide and came with topical imiquimod. Data came from immunoSEQ multiplex PCR; TCRdb stores just in-frame clones and leaves some out. The table shows tens of thousands of clones, with roughly 80% occurring only once. Sequenced material: PBMCs, taken from a glioma patient whose treatment included an IDH1 peptide vaccine. Receptors were obtained from a man aged 40-50 years with glioma.

This clone came up once. The genes are TRBV11-3 and TRBJ2-2; TRBD1 might be the D (7 bases). This CDR3 has 15 amino acids. V was pared by 5 bases and J by 7 bases, with 17 bases between. CDR1 and CDR2 (germline): SGHNT, YENEEA. The CDR3 bases are TGTGCCAGCAGCCCGGGGCAGGGGGGAGACGGGGAGCTGTTTTTT. Translated: CASSPGQGGDGELFF.

This chain uses TRBV25-1 with TRBJ2-5; D remains unclear. The CDR3 extends over 11 amino acids. V lost 2 bases to trimming and J lost 5 bases, with 3 bases between them. Germline CDR1 is MGHDK and CDR2 is SYGVNS. Written as DNA, the CDR3 is TGTGCCAGCAGTGAAGAGGAGACCCAGTACTTC. It codes for CASSEEETQYF. The full variable domain, in which reference TRBV25-1 and TRBJ2-5 provide the parts outside the CDR3, is EADIYQTPRYLVIGTGKKITLECSQTMGHDKMYWYQQDPGMELHLIHYSYGVNSTEKGDLSSESTVSRIRTEHFPLTLESARPSHTSQYLCASSEEETQYFGPGTRLLVL.

This clone was found a few times. V is TRBV7-6 and J is TRBJ2-2, with D possibly matching TRBD2 (6 bases). The CDR3 length is 16 residues. Germline V CDR1 and CDR2: SGHVS, FNYEAQ. V was shortened by 3 bases and J by 4 bases, with 15 bases between the two germline ends. The CDR3 DNA reads TGTGCCAGCAGCTTGGACTATCCATACAGCACCGGGGAGCTGTTTTTT. Encoded protein: CASSLDYPYSTGELFF.

The chain employs TRBV5-4 and TRBJ1-6; D uncertain. The CDR3 is made up of 14 amino acids. The germline V and J ends were trimmed by 4 bases and 7 bases, with 12 bases remaining between them. CDR1 is SGHNT, CDR2 YYREEE, per germline (reference sequence). CDR3 nucleotide sequence: TGTGCCAGCAGCCTGGCGATCGGAAATTCACCCCTCCACTTT. Translating it yields CASSLAIGNSPLHF.

This clone appeared a single time. The chain recombines TRBV18 with TRBJ2-5, with no clear D. Between the trimmed V and J ends, which lost 5 bases and 5 bases, there was a span of 3 bases. The CDR3 length is 10 residues. CDR1 is KGHSH, CDR2 LQKENI, per germline. CDR3 amino acids: CASSGETQYF. The CDR3 DNA reads as TGTGCCAGCTCAGGGGAGACCCAGTACTTC.

This sequence joins TRBV5-4 and TRBJ2-2; D is perhaps TRBD2 (6 bases). The CDR3 has 15 amino acids. V was cut by 5 bases and J by 4 bases, with 15 bases left in between. Looked up from germline, CDR1 is SGHNT and CDR2 is YYREEE (reference sequence). DNA for the CDR3: TGTGCCAGCAGGTGGGGAGGAGGTGCCACCGGGGAGCTGTTTTTT. The encoded protein is CASRWGGGATGELFF.

The rearrangement uses TRBV9 and TRBJ2-1, with D unresolved. Trimming removed 3 bases from V and 3 bases from J, with 7 bases in between. Germline V gene sequence: CDR1 SGDLS, CDR2 YYNGEE. This CDR3 has 13 residues. CDR3 sequence (DNA): TGTGCCAGCAGCGGCGCTAGCTACAATGAGCAGTTCTTC. Protein product: CASSGASYNEQFF.

J is TRBJ2-5 and V is TRBV9; TRBD2 might be the D (7 bases). With 1 base removed from V and 9 bases from J, the gap between germline ends came to 10 bases. CDR1 and CDR2 from the germline V gene are SGDLS and YYNGEE. The CDR3 is 12 amino acids. As DNA, the CDR3 is TGTGCCAGCAGCGTAAGGGGGGGGCCCCAGTACTTC. It codes for CASSVRGGPQYF.

The chain employs TRBV30 and TRBJ2-5; TRBD2 matches at 7 bases. This CDR3 contains 12 residues. The V gene end was trimmed by 1 base and the J gene end by 5 bases; junction bases not matched to a gene: 1. CDR1 GTSNPN and CDR2 SVGIG come from the germline V gene (reference sequence). CDR3 coding DNA: TGTGCCTGGAGTGAACTAGCGGAGACCCAGTACTTC. It yields the protein CAWSELAETQYF.

The genes are TRBV18 and TRBJ1-5; no definite D call. V was shortened by 5 bases and J by 2 bases, with 16 bases between the two germline ends. The CDR3 runs to 16 residues. From germline, CDR1 is KGHSH and CDR2 LQKENI. The CDR3 nucleotides are TGTGCCAGCTCAGAAGTCGGAGGGTGGGGCAATCAGCCCCAGCATTTT. Residues: CASSEVGGWGNQPQHF.

The chain has TRBV4-3 and TRBJ2-7; no firm D call. This CDR3 contains 13 residues. Trimming removed 1 base at V and 5 bases at J, with 9 bases between. Germline values: CDR1 LGHNA, CDR2 YSLEER. The CDR3 bases are TGCGCCAGCAGCCAAGTAACCGCTAACGAGCAGTACTTC. Translation: CASSQVTANEQYF.

The chain combines TRBV7-3 with TRBJ2-6; no clear D gene. The V end lost 5 bases, the J end lost 2 bases, and 7 bases lay between the germline ends. The CDR3 has 14 amino acids. CDR1 is SGHTA, CDR2 FQGTGA, per germline. In DNA, the CDR3 is TGTGCCAGCAGCCCCACTCCTGGGGCCAACGTCCTGACTTTC. This gives the protein CASSPTPGANVLTF.

The chain joins TRBV7-2 to TRBJ2-1; TRBD2 agrees at 12 bases. This CDR3 region has 16 residues. Germline CDR1 and CDR2: SGHTA and FQGNSA. J lost 4 bases, V lost 4 bases, and 5 bases had no gene match. In DNA form, the CDR3 reads TGTGCCAGCAGCTATGGGACTAGCGGGTTTTACAATGAGCAGTTCTTC. This sequence encodes CASSYGTSGFYNEQFF.

The chain uses TRBV10-1 and TRBJ1-2, with D unresolved. The CDR3 extends over 14 amino acids. Trimming shortened V by 6 bases and J by 0 bases, and 11 bases separated the two germline ends. The V gene's germline CDR1 is WNHNN and CDR2 SYGVQD (reference sequence). CDR3 residues: CASRDSRSNYGYTF. In nucleotides, the CDR3 is TGCGCCAGCAGGGATTCCAGGTCTAACTATGGCTACACCTTC.

V usage is TRBV7-2 and J usage is TRBJ1-4; D gene uncertain. CDR3 length equals 16 residues. CDR1 SGHTA and CDR2 FQGNSA come from the germline V gene. Trimming took 4 bases from V and 2 from J, leaving 14 bases between them. The CDR3, as DNA: TGTGCCAGCAGCTCCGCCCCCAGTCTTACTAATGAAAAACTGTTTTTT. It specifies CASSSAPSLTNEKLFF. Using reference TRBV7-2 and TRBJ1-4 for the parts outside the CDR3, the full variable domain is GAGVSQSPSNKVTEKGKDVELRCDPISGHTALYWYRQSLGQGLEFLIYFQGNSAPDKSGLPSDRFSAERTGGSVSTLTIQRTQQEDSAVYLCASSSAPSLTNEKLFFGSGTQLSVL.

This clone rates as medium-sized. This chain links TRBV2 with TRBJ2-7; 10 bases are shared with TRBD2. Per germline, CDR1 SNHLY and CDR2 FYNNEI. With V trimmed by 3 bases and J by 3 bases, 5 bases remained unmatched. The CDR3 has 15 residues. CDR3 amino acids: CASSDFEREGYEQYF. The CDR3 nucleotides are TGTGCCAGCAGTGATTTTGAGCGGGAGGGCTACGAGCAGTACTTC.

This clone was observed a few times. This chain uses TRBV30 with TRBJ2-6, with D hard to call. Trimming took off 1 base at V and 9 bases at J, with 16 bases between the two ends. The CDR3 covers 15 residues. The germline V gene encodes CDR1 GTSNPN and CDR2 SVGIG (reference sequence). The CDR3, as DNA: TGTGCCTGGAGTGATCTGGAAGGGCCCCTCAACGTCCTGACTTTC. Translation gives CAWSDLEGPLNVLTF.

This chain joins TRBV30 and TRBJ1-5, with D perhaps TRBD1 (6 bases). In germline, CDR1 is GTSNPN, CDR2 SVGIG (reference sequence). Deletions cut 0 bases from V and 11 bases from J, with 17 bases between. The CDR3 loop spans 14 amino acids. CDR3 region: CAWSVGQGIWAQHF. The CDR3 DNA reads TGTGCCTGGAGTGTAGGGCAGGGGATTTGGGCCCAGCATTTT.

The chain carries TRBV6-5 and TRBJ1-2; unclear D gene. The CDR3 is made up of 13 amino acids. The germline V gene encodes CDR1 MNHEY and CDR2 SVGAGI. V was trimmed by 4 bases and J by 0 bases, leaving 6 bases between them. CDR3 region: CASSFGTNYGYTF. CDR3 nucleotide sequence: TGTGCCAGCAGTTTCGGGACTAACTATGGCTACACCTTC.

CDR3 nucleotides: TGTGCCAGCAGTTACCTGGCAGGGGCACTGAAACTGTTTTTT. It yields the protein CASSYLAGALKLFF. The chain is built from TRBV6-5 and TRBJ1-4, with a weak D call TRBD1 (6 bases). CDR3 length: 14 amino acids. The V end was cut by 2 bases, the J end by 11 bases, with 15 bases between. Germline CDR1 is MNHEY and CDR2 is SVGAGI.

This chain connects TRBV4-1 to TRBJ1-4; D is perhaps TRBD1 (5 bases). Germline-derived CDR1 and CDR2 are MGHRA and YSYEKL. The CDR3 spans 14 residues. Trimming removed 3 bases from V and 0 bases from J, with 5 bases in between. The CDR3 DNA is TGCGCCAGCAGCCAGGGGGCAACTAATGAAAAACTGTTTTTT. Residues: CASSQGATNEKLFF.

There are a few counts of this clone. The chain employs TRBV10-3 and TRBJ1-5, with TRBD1 as a possible D gene (6 bases). Germline CDR1 ENHRY, CDR2 SYGVKD. This CDR3 has 14 residues. Trimming took 3 bases from V and 11 from J, leaving 17 bases between them. The CDR3 region is CAISETLQGWAQHF. In nucleotides, the CDR3 is TGTGCCATCAGTGAAACCCTACAGGGATGGGCCCAGCATTTT.

The chain employs TRBV2 and TRBJ1-2; no clear D gene. With 1 base removed from V and 4 bases from J, the gap between germline ends came to 16 bases. This CDR3 is 16 amino acids long. The V gene's germline CDR1 is SNHLY and CDR2 FYNNEI. The CDR3 protein is CASSEGTRAVGYGYTF. The CDR3 DNA follows: TGTGCCAGCAGTGAAGGGACGAGGGCGGTTGGCTATGGCTACACCTTC. Together with reference TRBV2 and TRBJ1-2, the CDR3 gives the full variable domain: EPEVTQTPSHQVTQMGQEVILRCVPISNHLYFYWYRQILGQKVEFLVSFYNNEISEKSEIFDDQFSVERPDGSNFTLKIRSTKLEDSAMYFCASSEGTRAVGYGYTFGSGTRLTVV.

The chain carries TRBV4-3 and TRBJ2-1; 8 bases align to TRBD2. Looked up from germline, CDR1 is LGHNA and CDR2 is YSLEER. The CDR3 contains 15 residues. Trimming cost V 0 bases and J 10 bases; bases outside gene matches: 8. CDR3: CASSQDTLRLAEQFF. The DNA for the CDR3 is TGCGCCAGCAGCCAAGATACTCTCCGACTAGCGGAGCAGTTCTTC.

This clone was observed a handful of times. The junction departs from germline at one end; a sequencing error may be responsible. The chain recombines TRBV5-1 with TRBJ1-2, with D possibly TRBD1 on 6 matching bases. The CDR3 length is 14 residues. Germline CDR1 SGHRS, CDR2 YFSETQ. The CDR3 loop is CASSLGHFTYGYTF. The CDR3 DNA sequence: TGCGCCAGCAGTTTGGGACATTTCACCTATGGCTACACCTTC. Drawing the rest from reference TRBV5-1 and TRBJ1-2, the complete variable domain is KAGVTQTPRYLIKTRGQQVTLSCSPISGHRSVSWYQQTPGQGLQFLFEYFSETQRNKGNFPGRFSGRQFSNSRSEMNVSTLELGDSALYLCASSLGHFTYGYTFGSGTRLTVV.

This clone has only one observation. The genes are TRBV2 and TRBJ2-7; 8 bases fit TRBD1. J was trimmed by 0 bases and V by 7 bases; bases with no gene match: 8. The CDR3 runs 15 residues. Looked up from germline, CDR1 is SNHLY and CDR2 is FYNNEI. Written as DNA, the CDR3 is TGTGCCAGCACGTACCTTGGACAGGGCTCCTACGAGCAGTACTTC. Translating gives CASTYLGQGSYEQYF. Variable domain in full (rest from reference TRBV2 and TRBJ2-7): EPEVTQTPSHQVTQMGQEVILRCVPISNHLYFYWYRQILGQKVEFLVSFYNNEISEKSEIFDDQFSVERPDGSNFTLKIRSTKLEDSAMYFCASTYLGQGSYEQYFGPGTRLTVT.

J is TRBJ2-7 and V is TRBV2, with D perhaps matching TRBD1 or TRBD2 (6 bases each). V lost 5 bases to trimming and J lost 2 bases, with 10 bases between them. Germline CDR1 and CDR2: SNHLY and FYNNEI. This CDR3 is built from 13 residues. The CDR3 region has the DNA TGTGCCAGCAGTATGGAGGGGGCCTACGAGCAGTACTTC. This codes for CASSMEGAYEQYF.

This chain links TRBV27 with TRBJ2-1; 9 bases are a match to TRBD1. CDR1 is MNHEY and CDR2 is SMNVEV in the germline V gene (reference sequence). This CDR3 comprises 15 residues. With V trimmed by 0 bases and J by 9 bases, 6 bases remained unmatched. CDR3 sequence: CASSLSRTGDGEQFF. CDR3 sequence (DNA): TGTGCCAGCAGTTTATCCCGGACAGGGGACGGTGAGCAGTTCTTC.

This clone was recorded only once. The chain employs TRBV27 and TRBJ2-7; a possible D gene is TRBD1 (6 bases). Germline CDR1 and CDR2: MNHEY and SMNVEV (reference sequence). This CDR3 has 14 amino acids. Trimming stripped 7 bases from V and 3 bases from J, with 16 bases between. The CDR3 DNA is TGTGCCAGCAATAGACCAGGGGAAGGCTACGAGCAGTACTTC. This gives the protein CASNRPGEGYEQYF.